This T cell receptor (beta chain) was captured by sequencing in a study of blood T cell repertoires in COVID-19. Produced via immunoSEQ multiplex PCR; TCRdb's table is partial and in-frame only. Of 95,000 or so clones listed, about 88% are singletons. The V gene lost 3 bases and the J gene lost 3 bases, with 8 bases spanning the gap. Germline V CDR1 and CDR2: LGHDT, YNNKEL (reference sequence). The CDR3 contains 13 residues. Material: peripheral blood. The TCR sequence derives from a man older than 75 with active or convalescent COVID-19. The chain carries TRBV3-1 (or the pseudogene TRBV3-2) and TRBJ1-2; D possibly corresponds to TRBD1 (5 bases). DNA of the CDR3: TGTGCCAGCAGCCACAGGGATGACTATGGCTACACCTTC. Encoded protein: CASSHRDDYGYTF.